One and the same sample provided the 8 T cell receptor beta chains below, sequenced in a study of blood T cell repertoires in COVID-19. The repertoire was sequenced with immunoSEQ multiplex PCR; TCRdb's copy has only in-frame clones and lacks some. In the table there are around 360,000 clones, roughly 86% of which are singletons. What was sequenced was peripheral blood. Source of these receptors: a woman aged 25 to 39 with COVID-19, enrolled during active disease.

V and J are TRBV10-3 and TRBJ2-2; 9 bases map to TRBD2. From germline, CDR1 is ENHRY and CDR2 SYGVKD. This CDR3 contains 18 residues. The J segment lost 0 bases and the V segment lost 8 bases, leaving 13 bases of the junction unmatched. CDR3 DNA: TGTGCCATCGGGCTTAGTCCAGCGGGAGGAGCGAACACCGGGGAGCTGTTTTTT. It specifies CAIGLSPAGGANTGELFF.

The chain is built from TRBV6-4 and TRBJ2-5, with a possible D match to TRBD2 (5 bases). Germline V lookup: CDR1 MRHNA, CDR2 SNTAGT. The CDR3 is 15 residues long. The V end was cut by 5 bases, the J end by 5 bases, with 18 bases between. CDR3 region: CASSLIPSSVETQYF. The CDR3 DNA follows: TGTGCCAGCAGTCTCATCCCGAGTAGCGTGGAGACCCAGTACTTC.

This clone was seen only a few times. This chain uses TRBV30 with TRBJ1-5; 8 bases line up with TRBD1. Germline loops: CDR1 GTSNPN, CDR2 SVGIG (reference sequence). The V and J ends lost 0 bases and 11 bases, in that order; junction bases with no gene match: 6. The CDR3 consists of 13 residues. The CDR3 nucleotides are TGTGCCTGGAGTGTCCAGGGGGCTCTGACCCAGCATTTT. Its protein product is CAWSVQGALTQHF.

This chain uses TRBV24-1 with TRBJ2-6; a weak D match, TRBD2 (5 bases). With 11 bases removed from V and 0 bases from J, the gap between germline ends came to 16 bases. This CDR3 has 16 amino acids. Germline V CDR1 and CDR2: KGHDR, SFDVKD. The CDR3, as DNA: TGTGCCAGCGGTCCGGGAAAACTCTCTGGGGCCAACGTCCTGACTTTC. Translated: CASGPGKLSGANVLTF.

The V call is TRBV4-1, the J call TRBJ2-3; 8 bases line up with TRBD2. The CDR3 has 17 residues. Trimming cost V 4 bases and J 4 bases; bases outside gene matches: 13. Germline V lookup: CDR1 MGHRA, CDR2 YSYEKL. The CDR3 DNA sequence: TGCGCCAGCAGCCCTTCCCCAGCGGGAGTTTCGGCAGATACGCAGTATTTT. Translated: CASSPSPAGVSADTQYF.

CDR3 nucleotide sequence: TGTGCCACCATGGCGGGCAGAAACGAAGCTTTCTTT. Residues: CATMAGRNEAFF. This rearrangement joins TRBV19 to TRBJ1-1; D is ambiguous. Germline V gene sequence: CDR1 LNHDA, CDR2 SQIVND (reference sequence). The CDR3 runs 12 residues. Trimming removed 10 bases at V and 8 bases at J, with 17 bases between.

This clone has a handful of counts. The V and J genes are TRBV10-2 and TRBJ2-1, with TRBD2 identical over 10 bases. This CDR3 contains 15 residues. The V segment lost 6 bases and the J segment 2 bases; nucleotides outside the gene matches: 4. The germline V gene has CDR1 WSHSY and CDR2 SAAADI. CDR3 loop: CASRLAGLTYNEQFF. CDR3 nucleotides: TGCGCCAGCAGACTAGCGGGACTGACCTACAATGAGCAGTTCTTC.

The CDR3, as DNA: TGTGCCAGCAGCTTAGGCCCACAGAGGCAGTACTTC. Translation gives CASSLGPQRQYF. V and J are TRBV11-2 and TRBJ2-7; no definite D call. This CDR3 is built from 12 residues. V was shortened by 1 base and J by 9 bases, with 10 bases between the two germline ends. Germline loops: CDR1 SGHAT, CDR2 FQNNGV.